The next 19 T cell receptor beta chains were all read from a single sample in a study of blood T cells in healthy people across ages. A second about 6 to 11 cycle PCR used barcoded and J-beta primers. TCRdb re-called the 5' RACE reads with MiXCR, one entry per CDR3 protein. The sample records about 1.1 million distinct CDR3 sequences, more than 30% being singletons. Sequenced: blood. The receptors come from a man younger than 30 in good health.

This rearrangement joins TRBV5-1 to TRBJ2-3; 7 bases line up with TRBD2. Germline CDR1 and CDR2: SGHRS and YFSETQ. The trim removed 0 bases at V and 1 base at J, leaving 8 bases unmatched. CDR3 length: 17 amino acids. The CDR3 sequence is CASSLASAGVRTDTQYF. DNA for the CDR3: TGCGCCAGCAGCTTGGCGTCCGCGGGGGTCCGCACAGATACGCAGTATTTT. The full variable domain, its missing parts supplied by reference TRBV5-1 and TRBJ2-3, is KAGVTQTPRYLIKTRGQQVTLSCSPISGHRSVSWYQQTPGQGLQFLFEYFSETQRNKGNFPGRFSGRQFSNSRSEMNVSTLELGDSALYLCASSLASAGVRTDTQYFGPGTRLTVL.

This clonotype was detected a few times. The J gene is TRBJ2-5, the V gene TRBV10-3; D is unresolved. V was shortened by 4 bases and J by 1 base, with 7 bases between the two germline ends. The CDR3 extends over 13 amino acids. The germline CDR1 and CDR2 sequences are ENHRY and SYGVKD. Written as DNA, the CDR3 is TGTGCCATCAGTGGGGCAGCCCAAGAGACCCAGTACTTC. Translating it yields CAISGAAQETQYF.

In DNA form, the CDR3 reads TGTGCCAGCAGCCGAACTTCAGGGGGCTACACCGGGGAGCTGTTTTTT. This sequence encodes CASSRTSGGYTGELFF. The chain uses TRBV7-2 and TRBJ2-2; 8 bases align to TRBD1. The V segment lost 5 bases and the J segment 3 bases; nucleotides outside the gene matches: 8. The CDR3 extends over 16 amino acids. Germline loops: CDR1 SGHTA, CDR2 FQGNSA.

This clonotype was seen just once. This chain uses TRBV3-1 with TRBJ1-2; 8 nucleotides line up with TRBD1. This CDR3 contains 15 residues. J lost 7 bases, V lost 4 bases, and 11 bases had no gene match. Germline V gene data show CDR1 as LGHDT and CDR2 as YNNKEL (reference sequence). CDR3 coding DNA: TGTGCCAGCAGCCCAGATTCCAGGGGGCGGTGTGGCTACACCTTC. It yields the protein CASSPDSRGRCGYTF.

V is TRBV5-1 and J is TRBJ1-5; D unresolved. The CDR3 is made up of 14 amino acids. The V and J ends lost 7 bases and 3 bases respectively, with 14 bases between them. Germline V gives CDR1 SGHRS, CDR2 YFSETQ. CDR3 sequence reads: CASSVQGDNQPQHF. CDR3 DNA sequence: TGCGCCAGCTCCGTACAAGGAGACAATCAGCCCCAGCATTTT.

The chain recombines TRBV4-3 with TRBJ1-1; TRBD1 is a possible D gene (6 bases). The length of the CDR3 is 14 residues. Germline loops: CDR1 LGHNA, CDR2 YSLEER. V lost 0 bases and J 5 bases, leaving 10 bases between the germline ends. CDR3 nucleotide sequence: TGCGCCAGCAGCCAAGATGACAGGATTACTGAAGCTTTCTTT. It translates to CASSQDDRITEAFF.

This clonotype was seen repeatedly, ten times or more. CDR3 amino acids: CASSQASGATFAEQFF. DNA of the CDR3: TGTGCCAGCAGCCAAGCTAGCGGGGCTACCTTCGCTGAGCAGTTCTTC. V is TRBV4-2 and J is TRBJ2-1, with 9 nucleotides matching TRBD2. CDR1 is LGHNA and CDR2 is YNFKEQ in the germline V gene. The ends lost 1 base at V and 9 bases at J; junction bases unmatched: 10. The CDR3 covers 16 residues.

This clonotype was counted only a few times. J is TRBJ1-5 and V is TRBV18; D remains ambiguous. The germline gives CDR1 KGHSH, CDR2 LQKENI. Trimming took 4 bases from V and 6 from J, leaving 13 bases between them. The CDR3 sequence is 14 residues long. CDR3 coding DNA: TGTGCCAGCTCACTTCGGGAGTCGCTTCAGCCCCAGCATTTT. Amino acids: CASSLRESLQPQHF.

DNA for the CDR3: TGTGCCAGCAGCTCGTCCTACTACTATGGCTACACCTTC. This encodes CASSSSYYYGYTF. The rearrangement uses TRBV5-6 and TRBJ1-2; no clear D. Germline V gene data show CDR1 as SGHDT and CDR2 as YYEEEE. Trimming left V 3 bases short and J 3 bases short, with 9 bases between. The CDR3 length is 13 residues.

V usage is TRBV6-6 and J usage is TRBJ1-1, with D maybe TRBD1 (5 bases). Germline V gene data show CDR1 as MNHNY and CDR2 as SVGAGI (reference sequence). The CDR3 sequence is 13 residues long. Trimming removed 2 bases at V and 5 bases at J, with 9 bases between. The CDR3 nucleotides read TGTGCCAGCAGTTACGCGCGGGGGACTGAAGCTTTCTTT. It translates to CASSYARGTEAFF.

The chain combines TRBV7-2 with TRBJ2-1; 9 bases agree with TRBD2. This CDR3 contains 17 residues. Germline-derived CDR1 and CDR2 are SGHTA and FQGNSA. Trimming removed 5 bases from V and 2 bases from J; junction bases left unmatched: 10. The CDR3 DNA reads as TGTGCCAGCAGCCCTGGGACGACTAGCGGTCCCTACAATGAGCAGTTCTTC. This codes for CASSPGTTSGPYNEQFF. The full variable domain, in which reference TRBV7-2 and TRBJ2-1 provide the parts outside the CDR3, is GAGVSQSPSNKVTEKGKDVELRCDPISGHTALYWYRQSLGQGLEFLIYFQGNSAPDKSGLPSDRFSAERTGGSVSTLTIQRTQQEDSAVYLCASSPGTTSGPYNEQFFGPGTRLTVL.

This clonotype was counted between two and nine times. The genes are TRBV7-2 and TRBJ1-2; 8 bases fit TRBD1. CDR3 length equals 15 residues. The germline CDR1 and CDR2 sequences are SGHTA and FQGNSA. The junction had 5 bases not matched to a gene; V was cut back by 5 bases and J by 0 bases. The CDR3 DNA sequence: TGTGCCAGCAGCCAGGACAGGGCTACTAACTATGGCTACACCTTC. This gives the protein CASSQDRATNYGYTF.

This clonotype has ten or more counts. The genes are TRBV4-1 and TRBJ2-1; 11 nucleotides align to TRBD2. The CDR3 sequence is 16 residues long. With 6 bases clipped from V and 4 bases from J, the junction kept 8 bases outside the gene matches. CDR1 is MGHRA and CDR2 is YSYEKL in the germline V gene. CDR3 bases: TGCGCCAGCAGTCTTCGTCTAGCGGGGGGTTACAATGAGCAGTTCTTC. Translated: CASSLRLAGGYNEQFF.

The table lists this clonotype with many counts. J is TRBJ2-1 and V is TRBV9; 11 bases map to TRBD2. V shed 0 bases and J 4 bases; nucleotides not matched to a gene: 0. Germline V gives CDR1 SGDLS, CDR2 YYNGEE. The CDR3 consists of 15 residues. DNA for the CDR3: TGTGCCAGCAGCGTAGGACTAGCGGGGTACAATGAGCAGTTCTTC. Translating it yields CASSVGLAGYNEQFF.

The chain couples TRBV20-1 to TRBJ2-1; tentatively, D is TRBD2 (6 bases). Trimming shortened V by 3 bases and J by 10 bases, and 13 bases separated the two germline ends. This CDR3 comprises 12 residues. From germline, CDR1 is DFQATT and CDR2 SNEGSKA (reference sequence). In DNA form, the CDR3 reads TGCAGTGCTAGGGAGGGGCGGTACGAGCAGTTCTTC. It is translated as CSAREGRYEQFF.

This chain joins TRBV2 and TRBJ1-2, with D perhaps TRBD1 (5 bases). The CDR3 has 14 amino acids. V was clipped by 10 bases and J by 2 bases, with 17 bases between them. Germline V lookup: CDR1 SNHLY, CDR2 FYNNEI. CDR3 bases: TGTGCCACCTACCCTGGGGGGGGGAACTATGGCTACACCTTC. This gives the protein CATYPGGGNYGYTF.

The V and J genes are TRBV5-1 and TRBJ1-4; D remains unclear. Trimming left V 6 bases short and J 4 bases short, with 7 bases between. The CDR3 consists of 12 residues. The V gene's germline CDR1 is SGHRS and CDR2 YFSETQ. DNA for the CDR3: TGCGCCAGCAAGGAAGATAATGAAAAACTGTTTTTT. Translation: CASKEDNEKLFF.

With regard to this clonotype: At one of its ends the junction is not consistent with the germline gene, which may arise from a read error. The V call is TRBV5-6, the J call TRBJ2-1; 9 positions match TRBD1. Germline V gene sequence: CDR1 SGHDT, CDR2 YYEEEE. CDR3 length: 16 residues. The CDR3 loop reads CVSSIGTGRPYNEQFF. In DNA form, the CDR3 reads TGTGTCAGCAGCATCGGGACAGGGAGGCCCTACAATGAGCAGTTCTTC.

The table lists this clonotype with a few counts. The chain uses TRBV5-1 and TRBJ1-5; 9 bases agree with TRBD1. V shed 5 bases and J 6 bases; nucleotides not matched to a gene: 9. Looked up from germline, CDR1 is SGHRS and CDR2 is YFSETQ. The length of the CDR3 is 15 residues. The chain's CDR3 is CASSPGQGGGQPQHF. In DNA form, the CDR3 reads TGCGCCAGCAGTCCGGGACAGGGAGGCGGTCAGCCCCAGCATTTT.